The following is a T cell receptor (beta chain) sequence with its context. The specificity of this receptor is unknown. No clone much larger than this one lies a single base away; base qualities are absent. The CDR3 numbers 14 residues from cysteine through phenylalanine. The CDR3 DNA has 42 bases and is translated from base 1. V has 1 base trimmed and J has 3 bases trimmed; junction bases matching no gene number 1. Per the germline V gene, LGHNT is the CDR1 and FRNRAP is the CDR2. The source of the sample is a study of cytomegalovirus exposure and HLA in healthy donors (dated by TCRdb to 2015 to 2018). Looking at the study overall: An earlier analysis of roughly 630 of the donors reported more than 250 Gb of sequence data and 117 million unique TCR beta sequences from 150 million to 200 million T cells. Roughly 320 gigabases of sequencing data and around 85 million unique TCR sequences made up an early release that covered several hundred HLA-typed donors. Of the 300 to 500 genotyped donors, less than 90% were placed in the genetic ancestry cluster associated with self-reported Caucasian donors. The aim of the study was to test whether cataloging public T cell receptors could identify signatures of past pathogen exposure. Using immunosequencing, the study profiled T cell repertoires from fewer than 850 subjects and related those repertoires to cytomegalovirus serostatus. In addition to the first cohort of about 650 subjects, a separate validation cohort of approximately 130 different subjects was used. High-throughput TCR immunosequencing, statistical association of individual TCRs with disease status, and machine learning were combined to predict cytomegalovirus infection status. To study patterns of TCR occurrence, a later analysis re-analyzed previously published TCR beta repertoires from 600 to 750 donors and added high-resolution HLA genotyping. Rather than using new phenotypic data, the later analysis identified candidate immune exposures from TCR beta sequences and from how often those sequences occurred across donors. In an earlier analysis of more than 550 of the donors, high-throughput TCR beta sequencing was used to judge whether each TCR beta V gene segment behaved as functional or pseudogenic. Alongside the repertoire data, information on donor age, sex, ethnicity and CMV serostatus was compiled. In a later genetic analysis, genome-wide SNP genotypes for about 60% of the 666 donors were used, and that subset was treated as a discovery cohort. All discovery cohort repertoires had been generated using a single sequencing platform. HLA typing covered class I and class II loci at four-digit resolution. The number of donors typed differed by locus, with 629-630 for A, B, C, DRB1 and DQB1, roughly 520 for DQA1, 600 to 610 for DPA1, and some 440 for DPB1. About 5 DR-DQ haplotypes were handled as single units for association and clustering, since linkage in the cohort was strong. On average, roughly 200,000 unique TCR beta nucleotide sequences were sequenced per donor among some 420 genotyped donors of the cohort, with around 19% of those sequences being non-productive.

The cohort consisted of approximately 690 healthy bone marrow donors. All cohort members were sampled while nominally healthy, although unrecorded immune exposures were likely present. The donor was CMV seronegative and was included in the group of several hundred seronegative cohort members. Every donor gave a peripheral blood sample, and the peripheral blood mononuclear cells from that sample were used for TCR beta sequencing. Genomic DNA was extracted from the blood cell samples with the Qiagen DNeasy Blood Extraction Kit. The study at large found these results: A later genetic analysis associated a missense DCLRE1C variant with V-gene and J-gene trimming of TCR beta chains, and an independent cohort replicated the association. At a false discovery rate of 0.05, a later analysis linked around 17,000 TCR beta sequences to specific HLA alleles. Because counts were too low, about 18 rarely observed V segments, including chromosome 9 orphons, were excluded from the earlier analysis of a few hundred of the donors. According to the authors, the approach could potentially be generalized to other disease states and immunological phenotypes. A further reported finding was that TCR beta sequences accurately predicted the HLA-A and HLA-B alleles for most subjects in the first cohort. Some IMGT-functional V segments, including TRBV6-2 and TRBV6-3, could not be distinguished by the 87-base-pair reads and were therefore excluded. Immune exposure information for the cohort was limited to CMV serostatus. This cohort had only TCR beta chains sequenced, and the lack of alpha or paired-chain data limited which features could be detected. Cytomegalovirus status was reported to be diagnosed by the classifier with high specificity and sensitivity in both the original and validation cohorts. Assigning TCR associations to individual alleles was difficult when HLA alleles, especially DR and DQ, strongly co-occurred. In the study, about 150 TCR beta chains were listed as associated with cytomegalovirus. Compared with the roughly 670-donor mean, donors in an Asian-associated ancestry cluster had fewer N-insertions in productive TCRs, according to a later genetic analysis. In an earlier analysis of approximately 590 of the donors, most TCR beta V segments appeared in productive rearrangements about 90% or about 30% of the time, broadly matching IMGT annotations. A later analysis found that HLA-associated TCR beta chains were more clonally expanded and had lower generation probabilities than equally common non-associated chains. Most CMV-associated TCR beta chains appeared to be HLA-restricted in a later analysis, and the HLA associations seemed to be driven largely by CMV exposure. The sequencing pipeline was judged likely to have produced a cluster of highly shared sequence variants as a technical artifact. Because HLA typing was missing for some donors at each locus, association tests included only the typed subset. In a later analysis, the rate of TCR association differed among HLA loci, with DRB1 alleles having the most associated TCRs and HLA-C alleles having the fewest. In vitro tests confirmed that three of the cytomegalovirus-associated TCR beta chains recognize cytomegalovirus antigens. Linkage disequilibrium might explain the correlated functional status among segregating V segments, but an unknown experimental factor could not be ruled out. A later analysis reported that several top co-occurrence clusters appeared linked to parvovirus B19, influenza, CMV and Epstein-Barr virus. The presence/absence analyses assumed that sequencing depth was roughly uniform across donors, and that assumption may not be true. While some public TCRs were present in many individuals, most TCR sequences turned up only very rarely across donors.

Library preparation was by the immunoSEQ multiplex PCR assay. For the multiplex PCR, a mixture combining 60 forward primers for TCR Vbeta segments and 13 reverse primers for TCR Jbeta segments was used. Amplification of the CDR3 region of rearranged TCR beta genes was performed with a multiplex PCR assay on genomic DNA. The amplified TCR beta libraries were sequenced on the Illumina HiSeq System as 87-base-pair reads. On the authors' methods: A later analysis tallied tens of millions of unique TCR beta chains across the 700 or so repertoires, and approximately 12 million of those chains were shared by two or more donors. To remove PCR and sequencing errors, raw reads were error-corrected and collapsed into unique sequences using a nearest-neighbor algorithm that merged closely related sequences. V, D and J gene segments were assigned by aligning CDR3 sequences to IMGT reference sequences. For a sequence to be retained, a match of at least six nucleotides to both a V gene segment and a J gene segment was required. Rearrangements were classified as productive when the CDR3 lacked stop codons and remained in frame with V and J, and all other rearrangements were classified as non-productive. Following IMGT convention, CDR3 was defined as the stretch from the second conserved V-encoded cysteine to the conserved J-encoded phenylalanine. Sequences without an unambiguous match to a single V gene segment were excluded from the earlier analysis of about 630 of the donors. In an earlier analysis of 587 of the donors, a V segment was called functional when productive rearrangements were above 56.7%, and segregating when the standard deviation between donors exceeded 5%. A statistical classification framework was built to diagnose cytomegalovirus status from the catalog of TCR beta chain sequences. In a later analysis, TCR nucleotide sequences were compared against IMGT/GENE-DB human TR gene sequences so that V and J genes could be assigned. In a later analysis, CDR3 sequences and most-parsimonious VDJ recombination scenarios were assigned using the TCRdist pipeline. In a later analysis, each TCR beta chain was defined by its CDR3 amino acid sequence together with its V-gene family, and reads lacking a unique V-gene family were excluded. As a way to deal with suspected cross-contamination and a sequencing artifact, a later analysis dropped nearly 600 nucleotide sequences that were highly shared and had low generation probability. For each public chain, a later analysis derived a clonal expansion index from normalized ranks of inferred template counts within each repertoire. Generation probabilities in a later analysis came from a VDJ recombination model fitted to out-of-frame rearrangements, and those results were checked against IGoR. A later analysis scored TCR-TCR, TCR-HLA and TCR-CMV co-occurrence with hypergeometric tests, applying a repertoire-size bias correction to TCR pairs. In a later analysis, false discovery rates were estimated by permuting HLA or CMV assignments 20 times. In a later analysis, co-occurring TCRs were grouped using DBSCAN, and TCRdist sequence similarity was added for clustering within HLA-allele-positive subsets. Repertoires with fewer than 30,000 or more than 120,000 public chains, plus five repertoires with anomalous nucleotide sharing, were excluded from co-occurrence clustering. The clones in this table, taken by TCRdb from immuneACCESS, are in-frame only. Not every clone is retained; where verified, under half of the shortfall comes from an unresolved V gene, and the cause of the rest is unknown. V and J calls and clone size follow that table, whereas D and trimming were derived from the DNA. For this sample the table gives approximately 150,000 clones, of which roughly 80% were detected only once. The ten largest clones capture 3% to 3.5% of the sample.

The sample comprised PBMCs. The chain uses TRBV12-5 and TRBJ2-5; the central 8 bases match TRBD2. The TCR was taken from a middle-aged man in good health and CMV-seronegative. The base sequence is TGTGCTAGTGGTTTGGCGGGGGGGAAAGAGACCCAGTACTTC. The translation is CASGLAGGKETQYF.